These 4 T cell receptor beta chains were all obtained from the same sample, sequenced in a study of T cell responses to AZD1222 COVID-19 vaccine. Produced via immunoSEQ multiplex PCR; TCRdb's table is partial and in-frame only. Of roughly 190,000 clones in the sample, over 85% were seen once. Sample: peripheral blood, taken 28 days after the second dose of the MenACWY control vaccine. The source is an adult who received the MenACWY meningococcal vaccine as a control.

The chain combines TRBV7-2 with TRBJ2-7; the match to TRBD2 covers 12 bases. The V segment lost 1 base and the J segment 7 bases; nucleotides outside the gene matches: 8. Germline CDR1 and CDR2: SGHTA and FQGNSA. The CDR3 length is 16 residues. DNA for the CDR3: TGTGCCAGCAGCTTAGGGACTAGCGGGACTCCCCTAGAGCAGTACTTC. It codes for CASSLGTSGTPLEQYF.

This chain uses TRBV27 with TRBJ2-3; 7 nucleotides agree with TRBD1. Per the germline V gene, CDR1 is MNHEY and CDR2 is SMNVEV (reference sequence). The CDR3 is 12 amino acids. V trimming: 4 bases; J trimming: 11 bases; junction bases outside the gene matches: 6. CDR3 protein: CASSSDRVKQYF. In DNA form, the CDR3 reads TGTGCCAGCAGTTCCGACAGGGTAAAGCAGTATTTT.

The V gene is TRBV19, the J gene TRBJ1-6, with 8 bases fitting TRBD1. Germline CDR1 and CDR2: LNHDA and SQIVND (reference sequence). There are 15 residues in the CDR3. V shed 6 bases, J shed 5 bases, and the junction held 6 bases outside the gene matches. CDR3: CASSEDRANNSPLHF. In DNA form, the CDR3 reads TGTGCCAGTAGCGAGGACAGGGCTAATAATTCACCCCTCCACTTT.

The chain is built from TRBV29-1 and TRBJ2-1; 7 nucleotides line up with TRBD1. The ends lost 5 bases at V and 3 bases at J; junction bases unmatched: 13. The CDR3 extends over 16 amino acids. Germline CDR1 is SQVTM and CDR2 is ANQGSEA. The CDR3 DNA reads as TGCAGCGTTAAGAGGGACAGTCGGGACCTCTACAATGAGCAGTTCTTC. As protein: CSVKRDSRDLYNEQFF.